This T cell receptor beta chain stems from a study of blood T cells in healthy people across ages. PCR was performed a second time for about 7 to 11 cycles using a sample-barcoded 5' primer and a J-beta primer mix. TCRdb re-called the 5' RACE reads with MiXCR, one entry per CDR3 protein. The sample contains some 1,800,000 distinct CDR3 sequences, about two fifths of which appear only once. Trimming left V 3 bases short and J 0 bases short, with 10 bases between. CDR1 is LGHNA, CDR2 YSLEER, per germline. The CDR3 has 15 residues. This clonotype was seen only once. Its antigen is still unknown. General study points: Per-million-T-cell TCR beta diversity fell roughly linearly with age.

The clonotype was recovered from a human donor in good health. Sequencing was carried out using blood. The chain links TRBV4-3 to TRBJ2-3, with TRBD2 as a possible D gene (5 bases). In nucleotides, the CDR3 is TGCGCCAGCAGCCACGGGGTAGCTAGCACAGATACGCAGTATTTT. This encodes CASSHGVASTDTQYF.